These 3 T cell receptor beta chains originate from one sample sequenced in a study of a mutant IDH1 vaccine in newly diagnosed glioma. Time point reported: week 35, safety follow-up. With topical imiquimod, each dose of the vaccine consisted of 300 ug of mutant IDH1 20-mer peptide. Antigen specificity for these receptors is unknown. The assay was immunoSEQ multiplex PCR, and TCRdb's table has in-frame clones only and misses some. The data show around 50,000 clones, approximately 79% seen once. The sequenced sample was PBMCs, obtained from a glioma patient whose treatment included an IDH1 peptide vaccine. The receptors here all came from a man in his forties with glioma.

This clone has a handful of counts. This chain connects TRBV27 to TRBJ2-7, with D hard to call. Germline values: CDR1 MNHEY, CDR2 SMNVEV (reference sequence). V lost 6 bases and J 3 bases, leaving 9 bases between the germline ends. The CDR3 has 12 amino acids. CDR3 sequence: CASSISSYEQYF. The DNA of the CDR3 is TGTGCCAGCAGCATCTCAAGCTACGAGCAGTACTTC.

This chain links TRBV12-5 with TRBJ2-3; 8 nucleotides line up with TRBD1. The CDR3 is 15 amino acids. V dropped 5 bases and J dropped 0; count of bases not matched to a gene: 4. The V gene's germline CDR1 is LGHNT and CDR2 FRNRAP. The CDR3 protein is CASGPGTGSTDTQYF. Here the CDR3 DNA reads TGTGCTAGTGGTCCCGGGACAGGTAGCACAGATACGCAGTATTTT.

Only a few counts were recorded for this clone. This sequence joins TRBV10-3 and TRBJ1-5; D uncertain. From germline, CDR1 is ENHRY and CDR2 SYGVKD. This CDR3 has 12 residues. V was shortened by 5 bases and J by 3 bases, with 5 bases between the two germline ends. The chain's CDR3 is CAISNTNQPQHF. The CDR3 DNA reads as TGTGCCATCAGTAACACCAATCAGCCCCAGCATTTT.